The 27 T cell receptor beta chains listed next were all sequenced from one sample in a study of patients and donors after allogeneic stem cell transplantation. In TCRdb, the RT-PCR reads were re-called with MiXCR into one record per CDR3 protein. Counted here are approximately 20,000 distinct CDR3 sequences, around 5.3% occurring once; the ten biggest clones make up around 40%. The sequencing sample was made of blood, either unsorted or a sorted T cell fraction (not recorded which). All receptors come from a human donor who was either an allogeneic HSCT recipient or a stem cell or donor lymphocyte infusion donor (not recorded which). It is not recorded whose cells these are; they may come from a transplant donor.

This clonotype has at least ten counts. CDR3 nucleotides: TGTGCCAGCACCCAGACGGGAGGAGAGACCCAGTACTTC. It codes for CASTQTGGETQYF. V gene TRBV3-1 combines with J gene TRBJ2-5; 7 bases are a match to TRBD2. Germline V gene sequence: CDR1 LGHDT, CDR2 YNNKEL (reference sequence). V was pared by 7 bases and J by 4 bases, with 6 bases of the junction left unmatched. CDR3 length equals 13 residues.

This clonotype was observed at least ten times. CDR3 protein: CASSQGGLNTIYF. The CDR3 DNA is TGTGCCAGCAGCCAAGGGGGTTTGAACACCATATATTTT. The chain links TRBV3-1 to TRBJ1-3; no clear D. Germline V lookup: CDR1 LGHDT, CDR2 YNNKEL (reference sequence). The CDR3 has 13 residues. V was trimmed by 1 base and J by 7 bases, leaving 8 bases between them.

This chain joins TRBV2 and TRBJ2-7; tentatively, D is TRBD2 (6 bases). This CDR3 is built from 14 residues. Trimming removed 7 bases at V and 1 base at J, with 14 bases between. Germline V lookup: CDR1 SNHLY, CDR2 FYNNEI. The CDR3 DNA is TGTGCCAGCACTCTGTGGGACTTATCCTACGAGCAGTACTTC. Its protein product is CASTLWDLSYEQYF.

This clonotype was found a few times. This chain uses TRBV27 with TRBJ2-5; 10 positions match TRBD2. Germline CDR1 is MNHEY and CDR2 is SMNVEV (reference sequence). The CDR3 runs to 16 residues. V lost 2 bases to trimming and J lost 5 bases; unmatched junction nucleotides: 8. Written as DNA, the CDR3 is TGTGCCAGCAGTTTAAAAGCGGGGGGGCCCTGGGAGACCCAGTACTTC. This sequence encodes CASSLKAGGPWETQYF.

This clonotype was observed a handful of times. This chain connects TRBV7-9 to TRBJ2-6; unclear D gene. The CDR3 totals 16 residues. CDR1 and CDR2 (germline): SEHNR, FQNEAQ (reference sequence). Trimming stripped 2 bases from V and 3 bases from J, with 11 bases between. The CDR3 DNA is TGTGCCAGCAGCTTATCAAGCTCCTTTGGGGCCAACGTCCTGACTTTC. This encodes CASSLSSSFGANVLTF.

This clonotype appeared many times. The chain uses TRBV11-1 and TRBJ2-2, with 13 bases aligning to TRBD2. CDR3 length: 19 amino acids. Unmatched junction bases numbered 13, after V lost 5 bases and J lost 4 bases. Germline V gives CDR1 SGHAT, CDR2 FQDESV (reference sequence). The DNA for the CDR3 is TGTGCCAGCAGCCCCCCAGGGCAGGGACTAGCGGGGCGCACCGGGGAGCTGTTTTTT. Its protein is CASSPPGQGLAGRTGELFF.

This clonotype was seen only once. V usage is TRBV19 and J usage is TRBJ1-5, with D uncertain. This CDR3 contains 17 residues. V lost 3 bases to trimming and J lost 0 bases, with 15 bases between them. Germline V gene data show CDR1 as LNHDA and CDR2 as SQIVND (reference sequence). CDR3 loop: CASSIEDWSFSNQPQHF. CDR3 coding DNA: TGTGCCAGTAGTATCGAGGACTGGAGCTTTAGCAATCAGCCCCAGCATTTT. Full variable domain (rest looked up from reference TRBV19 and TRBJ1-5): DGGITQSPKYLFRKEGQNVTLSCEQNLNHDAMYWYRQDPGQGLRLIYYSQIVNDFQKGDIAEGYSVSREKKESFPLTVTSAQKNPTAFYLCASSIEDWSFSNQPQHFGDGTRLSIL.

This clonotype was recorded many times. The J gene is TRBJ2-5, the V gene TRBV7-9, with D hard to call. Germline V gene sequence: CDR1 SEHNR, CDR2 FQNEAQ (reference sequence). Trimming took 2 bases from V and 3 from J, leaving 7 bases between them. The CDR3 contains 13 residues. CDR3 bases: TGTGCCAGCAGCTTATATGAGGAAGAGACCCAGTACTTC. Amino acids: CASSLYEEETQYF.

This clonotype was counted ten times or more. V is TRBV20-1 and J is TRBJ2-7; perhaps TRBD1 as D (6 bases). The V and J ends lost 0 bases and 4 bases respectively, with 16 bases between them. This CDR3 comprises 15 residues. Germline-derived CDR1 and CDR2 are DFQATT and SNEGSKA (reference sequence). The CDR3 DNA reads TGCAGTGCTAGAGATTTCTTGCAGGACAGTTACGAGCAGTACTTC. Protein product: CSARDFLQDSYEQYF.

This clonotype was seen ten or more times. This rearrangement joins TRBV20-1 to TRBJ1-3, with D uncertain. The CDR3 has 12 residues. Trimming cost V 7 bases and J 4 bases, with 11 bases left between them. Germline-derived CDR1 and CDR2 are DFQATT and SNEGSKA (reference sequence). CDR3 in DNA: TGCAGTGTTACGTTGTGGGGAAACACCATATATTTT. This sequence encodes CSVTLWGNTIYF.

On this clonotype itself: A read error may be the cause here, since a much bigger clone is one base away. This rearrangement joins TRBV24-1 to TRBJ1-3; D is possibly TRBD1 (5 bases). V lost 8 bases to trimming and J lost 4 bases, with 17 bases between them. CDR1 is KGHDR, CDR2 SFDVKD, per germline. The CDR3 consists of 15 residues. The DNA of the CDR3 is TGTGCCACCAAGGCCAGGACATATTTAGGAAACACCATATATTTT. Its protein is CATKARTYLGNTIYF.

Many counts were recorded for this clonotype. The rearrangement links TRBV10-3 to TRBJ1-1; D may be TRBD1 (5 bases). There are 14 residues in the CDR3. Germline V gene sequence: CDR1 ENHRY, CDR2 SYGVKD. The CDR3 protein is CRTRRGLENTEAFF. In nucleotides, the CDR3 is TGTAGGACTCGTCGGGGCTTAGAGAACACTGAAGCTTTCTTT.

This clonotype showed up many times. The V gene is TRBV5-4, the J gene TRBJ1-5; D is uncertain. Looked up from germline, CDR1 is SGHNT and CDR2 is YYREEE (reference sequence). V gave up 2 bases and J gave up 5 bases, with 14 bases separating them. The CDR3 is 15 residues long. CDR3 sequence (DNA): TGTGCCAGCAGCTTCGGACCCGCCTTGGATCAGCCCCAGCATTTT. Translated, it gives CASSFGPALDQPQHF.

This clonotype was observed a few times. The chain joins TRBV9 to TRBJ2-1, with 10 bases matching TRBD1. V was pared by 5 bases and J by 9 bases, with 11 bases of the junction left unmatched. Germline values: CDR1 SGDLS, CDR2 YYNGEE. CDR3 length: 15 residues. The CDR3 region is CASSAGQGGGGEQFF. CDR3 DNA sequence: TGTGCCAGCAGTGCCGGACAGGGGGGGGGAGGTGAGCAGTTCTTC.

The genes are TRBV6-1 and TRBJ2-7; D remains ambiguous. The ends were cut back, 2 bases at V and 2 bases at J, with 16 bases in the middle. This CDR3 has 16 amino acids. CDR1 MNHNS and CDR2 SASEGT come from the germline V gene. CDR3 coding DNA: TGTGCCAGCAGTGAAACGGTCGGAAGCAAAGCCTACGAGCAGTACTTC. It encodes CASSETVGSKAYEQYF.

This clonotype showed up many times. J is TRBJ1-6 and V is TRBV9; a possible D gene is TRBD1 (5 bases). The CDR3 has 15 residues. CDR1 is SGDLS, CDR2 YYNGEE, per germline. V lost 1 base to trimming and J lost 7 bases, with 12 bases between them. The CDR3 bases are TGTGCCAGCAGCGTATCTCAGGGTTCGAATTCACCCCTCCACTTT. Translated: CASSVSQGSNSPLHF.

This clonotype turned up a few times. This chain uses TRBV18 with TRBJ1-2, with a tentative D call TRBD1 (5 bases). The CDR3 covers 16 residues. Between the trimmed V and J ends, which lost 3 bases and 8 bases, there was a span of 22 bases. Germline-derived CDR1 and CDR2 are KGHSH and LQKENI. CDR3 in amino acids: CASSPRSGSAGLGYTF. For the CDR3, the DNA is TGTGCCAGCTCACCTAGGTCAGGGTCTGCGGGTTTGGGCTACACCTTC.

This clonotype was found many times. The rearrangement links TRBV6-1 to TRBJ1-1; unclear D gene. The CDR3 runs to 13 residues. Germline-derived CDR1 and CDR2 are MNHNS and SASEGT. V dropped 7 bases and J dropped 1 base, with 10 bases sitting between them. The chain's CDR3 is CASTERENTEAFF. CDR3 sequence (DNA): TGTGCCAGCACCGAAAGGGAGAACACTGAAGCTTTCTTT.

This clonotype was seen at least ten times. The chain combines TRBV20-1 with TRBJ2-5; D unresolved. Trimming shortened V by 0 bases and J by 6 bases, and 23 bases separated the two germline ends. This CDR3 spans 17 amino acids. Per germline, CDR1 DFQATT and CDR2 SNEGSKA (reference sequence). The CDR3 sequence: CSARDLRGLTLKKTQYF. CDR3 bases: TGCAGTGCTAGAGATCTTAGAGGTCTCACCCTGAAAAAGACCCAGTACTTC.

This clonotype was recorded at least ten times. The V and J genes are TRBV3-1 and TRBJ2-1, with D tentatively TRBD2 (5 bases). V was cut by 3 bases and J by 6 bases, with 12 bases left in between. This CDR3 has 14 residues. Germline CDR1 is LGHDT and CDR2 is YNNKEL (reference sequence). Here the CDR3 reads CASSHPTRFNEQFF. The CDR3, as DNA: TGTGCCAGCAGCCACCCTACTAGATTCAATGAGCAGTTCTTC.

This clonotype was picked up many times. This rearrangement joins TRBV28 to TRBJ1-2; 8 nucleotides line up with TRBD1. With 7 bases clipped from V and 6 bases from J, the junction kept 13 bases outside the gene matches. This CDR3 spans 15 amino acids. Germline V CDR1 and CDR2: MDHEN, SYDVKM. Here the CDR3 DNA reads TGTGCCAGCAATTCCCCCGGGGCACAGGGGGATGGCTACACCTTC. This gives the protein CASNSPGAQGDGYTF.

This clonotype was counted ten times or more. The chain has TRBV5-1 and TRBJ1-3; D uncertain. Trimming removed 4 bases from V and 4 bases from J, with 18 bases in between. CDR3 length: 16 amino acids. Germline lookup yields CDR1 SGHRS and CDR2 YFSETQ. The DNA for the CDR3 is TGCGCCAGCAGCCAAATGCACTATCTCACGGGAAACACCATATATTTT. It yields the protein CASSQMHYLTGNTIYF.

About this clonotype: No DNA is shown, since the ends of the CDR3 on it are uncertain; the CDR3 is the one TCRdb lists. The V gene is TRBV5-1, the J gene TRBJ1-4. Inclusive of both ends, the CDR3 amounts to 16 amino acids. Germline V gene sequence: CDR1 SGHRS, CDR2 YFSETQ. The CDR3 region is CASSLGTGRIEKLFFF.

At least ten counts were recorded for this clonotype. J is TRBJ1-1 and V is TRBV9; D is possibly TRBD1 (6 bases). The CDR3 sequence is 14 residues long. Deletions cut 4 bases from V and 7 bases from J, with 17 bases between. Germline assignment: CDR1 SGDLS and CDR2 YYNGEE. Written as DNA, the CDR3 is TGTGCCAGCAGCAAAGTATATGGACAGTTTGAAGCTTTCTTT. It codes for CASSKVYGQFEAFF. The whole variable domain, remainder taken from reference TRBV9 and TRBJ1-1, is DSGVTQTPKHLITATGQRVTLRCSPRSGDLSVYWYQQSLDQGLQFLIQYYNGEERAKGNILERFSAQQFPDLHSELNLSSLELGDSALYFCASSKVYGQFEAFFGQGTRLTVV.

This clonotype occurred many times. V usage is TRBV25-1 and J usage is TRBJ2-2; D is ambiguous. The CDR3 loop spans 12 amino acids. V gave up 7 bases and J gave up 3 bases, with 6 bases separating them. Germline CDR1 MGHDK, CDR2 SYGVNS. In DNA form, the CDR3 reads TGTGCCAGCACTAAGGACACCGGGGAGCTGTTTTTT. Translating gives CASTKDTGELFF.

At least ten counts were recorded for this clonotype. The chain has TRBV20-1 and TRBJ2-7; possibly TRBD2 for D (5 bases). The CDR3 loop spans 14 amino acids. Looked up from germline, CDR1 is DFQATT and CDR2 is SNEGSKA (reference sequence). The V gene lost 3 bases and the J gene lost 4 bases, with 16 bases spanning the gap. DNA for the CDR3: TGCAGTGCTAGCCTCATACGGGGATTTTACGAGCAGTACTTC. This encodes CSASLIRGFYEQYF.

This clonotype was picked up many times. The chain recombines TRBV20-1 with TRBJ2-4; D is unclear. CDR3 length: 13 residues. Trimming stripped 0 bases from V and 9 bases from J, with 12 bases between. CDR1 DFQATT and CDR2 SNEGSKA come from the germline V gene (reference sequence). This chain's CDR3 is CSARDFRWGIQYF. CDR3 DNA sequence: TGCAGTGCTAGAGATTTCCGATGGGGCATTCAGTACTTC.